These T cell receptor beta chains were read from a single sample in a study of beta chain features in type 1 diabetes. The data were produced by immunoSEQ multiplex PCR, yet TCRdb's version contains in-frame clones alone and is incomplete. The repertoire consists of roughly 610,000 clones, with 15% to 19% occurring once and the leading ten covering about 0.087%. Sample: naive CD4+ T cells from blood. The receptors derive from a man younger than 35 in good health. Both conserved end residues are trimmed from each CDR3.

v_call	j_call	cdr3_aa
TRBV7-2	TRBJ2-1	ASSLGRRREQF
TRBV28	TRBJ1-1	ASSLSVAEAF
TRBV10-3	TRBJ2-3	AINGQGTDTQY
TRBV7-2	TRBJ2-1	ASSLVVTSLYNEQF
TRBV4-3	TRBJ1-4	ASSQAISGNEKLF
TRBV28	TRBJ1-4	ASITGPAEKLF
TRBV25-1	TRBJ2-2	ASSEPYPRENTGELF
TRBV7-9	TRBJ2-1	ASSLGSRGDEQF
TRBV5-1	TRBJ1-1	ASSIGDRLNTEAF
TRBV5-1	TRBJ2-7	ASSPRDSSYEQY
TRBV11-2	TRBJ2-5	ASSHPGRETQY
TRBV28	TRBJ2-1	ASFPTKGVYNEQF
TRBV7-9	TRBJ1-1	ASSLRGDTEAF
TRBV5-6	TRBJ2-3	ASSPLLTNTQY
TRBV18	TRBJ2-1	ASSPSQHNEQF
TRBV7-7	TRBJ2-1	ASSPLRGGNEQF
TRBV18	TRBJ1-1	ASSPPVIAAEAF
TRBV4-3	TRBJ1-1	ASSQDLFVRGSEAF
TRBV7-9	TRBJ1-5	ASSFGWTEGWTGNQPQH
TRBV29-1	TRBJ1-2	SVDSPGTEMRNNYGYT
TRBV28	TRBJ2-2	ASIRDRGGSGELF
TRBV14	TRBJ2-1	ASSPRGRGSYNEQF
TRBV30	TRBJ2-5	ASGTSGPFQETQY
TRBV6-6	TRBJ1-2	ASSYRVQANYGYT
TRBV14	TRBJ2-7	ASSPGLAGRAYEQY
TRBV5-4	TRBJ1-4	ASSRTGGSNEKLF
TRBV9	TRBJ2-5	ASSVMGQETQY
TRBV7-3	TRBJ2-6	ASSPGDRGPNVLT
TRBV5-1	TRBJ2-3	ASSWDRSSTDTQY
TRBV10-3	TRBJ2-7	AISMTISYEQY
TRBV25-1	TRBJ2-5	ASQSGFQETQY
TRBV6-5	TRBJ2-7	ASSLRDRSEQY
TRBV10-3	TRBJ1-2	ASGRGFNYGYT
TRBV28	TRBJ2-3	ASSAPGLAGVDTQY
TRBV12-5	TRBJ2-3	ASGPAVLAGVTDTQY
TRBV5-4	TRBJ2-2	ASSALAGFAGELF
TRBV2	TRBJ2-1	ASGGELSYNEQF
TRBV18	TRBJ1-1	ASSPGKTEAF
TRBV7-2	TRBJ1-5	ASSLGQGTPQH